This T cell receptor beta chain was documented in a study of blood T cell repertoires in COVID-19. Study-wide context: The United States, Italy and Spain were the sources of the acute and convalescent COVID-19 samples. From T cells, B-cell-depleted T cells, or PBMCs came the material, which was cDNA or gDNA.

V shed 0 bases and J shed 2 bases, with 14 bases lying between them. The CDR3 spans 16 residues. CDR1 is LGHNA and CDR2 is YSLEER in the germline V gene. Authors' methods: For nucleated cells, counts were estimated from reference gene primer amplification. Measured with immunoSEQ multiplex PCR; TCRdb has only the in-frame clones, and not every one. The V and J calls and clone size are taken from that table; D and trimming were inferred from the DNA. Counted here are around 140,000 clones, around 82% occurring once; the ten biggest clones make up less than 4%. The sequence was obtained from a woman aged 55-75 years with acute or convalescent COVID-19. The rearrangement links TRBV4-3 to TRBJ2-7, with D maybe TRBD2 (5 bases). Sequenced material: peripheral blood. CDR3 protein: CASSQERAASPYEQYF. CDR3 nucleotides: TGCGCCAGCAGCCAAGAGCGGGCAGCGAGCCCCTACGAGCAGTACTTC.